This entry lists 8 T cell receptor beta chains sequenced from one sample in a study of blood T cell repertoires in COVID-19. Assay used: immunoSEQ multiplex PCR; TCRdb lists only in-frame clones, some missing. The table includes about 140,000 clones, roughly 89% detected once. The sample comprised peripheral blood. The receptors originated from a woman between 40 and 55 years old with acute or convalescent COVID-19.

This sequence joins TRBV19 and TRBJ1-2; 8 positions match TRBD1. From germline, CDR1 is LNHDA and CDR2 SQIVND (reference sequence). CDR3 length: 13 amino acids. Trimming cost V 4 bases and J 7 bases; bases outside gene matches: 5. Here the CDR3 reads CASSSQGAGGYTF. The CDR3 coding sequence is TGTGCCAGTAGTAGTCAGGGGGCCGGTGGCTACACCTTC.

The chain joins TRBV11-1 to TRBJ2-4; 8 positions agree with TRBD1. This CDR3 contains 13 residues. CDR1 SGHAT and CDR2 FQDESV come from the germline V gene (reference sequence). V was clipped by 4 bases and J by 5 bases; unmatched bases: 1. CDR3 loop: CASSSDRENIQYF. The CDR3 DNA sequence: TGTGCCAGCAGCTCGGACAGGGAAAACATTCAGTACTTC.

This chain links TRBV7-2 with TRBJ2-5, with D unresolved. This CDR3 has 13 amino acids. V was pared by 5 bases and J by 5 bases, with 12 bases between. CDR1 is SGHTA and CDR2 is FQGNSA in the germline V gene. The CDR3 DNA is TGTGCCAGCAGCGGTTCGTGGCCCGAGACCCAGTACTTC. Its translation: CASSGSWPETQYF. The full variable domain, completed using reference TRBV7-2 and TRBJ2-5, is GAGVSQSPSNKVTEKGKDVELRCDPISGHTALYWYRQSLGQGLEFLIYFQGNSAPDKSGLPSDRFSAERTGGSVSTLTIQRTQQEDSAVYLCASSGSWPETQYFGPGTRLLVL.

This chain joins TRBV5-1 and TRBJ2-1; 12 bases map to TRBD2. The CDR3 length is 15 residues. CDR1 is SGHRS and CDR2 is YFSETQ in the germline V gene. J gave up 4 bases and V 3 bases, and 2 bases lay outside the gene matches. The CDR3 region is CASSSTSGSYNEQFF. The CDR3 DNA reads as TGCGCCAGCAGCTCGACTAGCGGGAGTTACAATGAGCAGTTCTTC.

This clone was seen a few times. The chain is built from TRBV29-1 and TRBJ2-5; 7 bases fit TRBD2. Germline CDR1 SQVTM, CDR2 ANQGSEA. The V segment lost 6 bases and the J segment 4 bases; nucleotides outside the gene matches: 8. The CDR3 contains 13 residues. The CDR3 bases are TGCAGCGTCGACCAGGGAGGGAGAGAGACCCAGTACTTC. Its protein product is CSVDQGGRETQYF.

This sequence joins TRBV25-1 and TRBJ2-5; TRBD1 is a possible D gene (5 bases). The CDR3 has 16 amino acids. V lost 2 bases and J 7 bases, leaving 20 bases between the germline ends. Germline lookup yields CDR1 MGHDK and CDR2 SYGVNS. CDR3 amino acids: CASSEGGAKGLGTQYF. The CDR3 DNA follows: TGTGCCAGCAGTGAAGGTGGGGCCAAGGGGTTGGGGACCCAGTACTTC.

The chain has TRBV9 and TRBJ1-1; 11 bases are a match to TRBD1. This CDR3 comprises 14 residues. The trim removed 4 bases at V and 6 bases at J, leaving 5 bases unmatched. Germline V gene lookup returns CDR1 SGDLS and CDR2 YYNGEE. The CDR3: CASSPRTGGSEAFF. In DNA form, the CDR3 reads TGTGCCAGCAGCCCCCGGACAGGGGGCTCTGAAGCTTTCTTT. Full variable domain (outside the CDR3, taken from reference TRBV9 and TRBJ1-1): DSGVTQTPKHLITATGQRVTLRCSPRSGDLSVYWYQQSLDQGLQFLIQYYNGEERAKGNILERFSAQQFPDLHSELNLSSLELGDSALYFCASSPRTGGSEAFFGQGTRLTVV.

The sample holds one count of this clone. CDR3 region: CASSLAGLAGGDTQYF. DNA for the CDR3: TGTGCCAGCAGCTTAGCAGGACTAGCGGGAGGTGATACGCAGTATTTT. The rearrangement links TRBV7-2 to TRBJ2-3; TRBD2 matches at 14 bases. V gave up 0 bases and J gave up 6 bases; unmatched junction bases: 2. Per the germline V gene, CDR1 is SGHTA and CDR2 is FQGNSA. The CDR3 runs to 16 residues.